The clone carrying this TCR beta chain occurred once. Its antigen is still unknown. Germline loops: CDR1 SGHRS, CDR2 YFSETQ. With V trimmed by 1 base and J by 4 bases, 13 bases remained unmatched. The CDR3 has 18 amino acids. TCRdb keeps only in-frame clones here, not all; method: immunoSEQ multiplex PCR. The table includes under 200,000 clones, approximately 90% detected once. The data originate from a study of T cell responses to AZD1222 COVID-19 vaccine. Study-level results: Only six AZD1222 recipients tested seropositive at baseline. Donor demographics were predominantly white British with a female majority; clonal diversity may be underestimated. Repertoires were collected only later (after the peak T cell response had occurred).

The receptor was isolated from an adult who received the MenACWY meningococcal vaccine as a control. The J gene is TRBJ1-1, the V gene TRBV5-1; TRBD1 agrees at 10 bases. Sequencing was performed on peripheral blood, taken 28 days after the second dose of the MenACWY control vaccine. The CDR3 sequence is CASSLHGSDRGRGTEAFF. The CDR3 bases are TGCGCCAGCAGCTTGCACGGGTCAGACAGGGGGCGAGGCACTGAAGCTTTCTTT.